The rows below give T cell receptor beta chains drawn from one sample of a study of CD8+ T cells in alopecia areata. The repertoire was sequenced with immunoSEQ multiplex PCR; TCRdb's copy has only in-frame clones and lacks some. The table records about 210,000 clones, approximately 67% of them present only once. Sequencing used CD4+ T cells sorted from blood, obtained at approximately week 42, from a patient treated with tofacitinib. The receptors shown here come from a human donor with alopecia areata. CDR3s leave out the opening cysteine and the closing phenylalanine or tryptophan. A D gene is named only where the DNA matches it firmly. Some rows have no size entry. The others give once, few or many, or a class for an expanded clone.

>NA|NA|TRBV9
ASSPFGGTDTQY
>NA|NA|TRBV7-2
ASSLARTDYGYT
>NA|few|TRBV29-1
SVRGLEFKETQY
>NA|few|TRBV7-3
ASSLFGLSYNEQF
>NA|NA|TRBV9
ASSVALNSPLH
>TRBD1|NA|TRBV15
ATSRDRGNTEAF
>TRBD1|NA|TRBV4-3
ASSQDRGRVDTQY
>NA|NA|TRBV25-1
ASSAGGTDTQY
>NA|NA|TRBV5-1
ASSEGLRRETQY
>NA|NA|TRBV6-5
ASRYQETQY
>NA|NA|TRBV10-3
AISEKITGELF
>NA|NA|TRBV30
AWSQRDGYT
>NA|NA|TRBV2
ASTPTGNTEAF
>NA|once|TRBV25-1
ASSFRGLETQY
>NA|NA|TRBV7-9
ASSDTGTDTQY
>TRBD1|few|TRBV9
ASSVTGQGPNT
>NA|NA|TRBV4-3
ASSQVQGIGANYGYT
>TRBD1|NA|TRBV7-9
ASSLGRGQGVHEQY
>NA|NA|TRBV29-1
SVGTTVTDTQY
>NA|NA|TRBV12-5
ASGLIIASGANVLT
>NA|NA|TRBV25-1
ASSGWSEYEQY
>NA|NA|TRBV9
ASSVTTGETQY
>TRBD2|NA|TRBV18
ASSPGTSGGYNEQF
>NA|few|TRBV2
ASRTGSNQPQH
>NA|NA|TRBV7-3
ASSPGGGNSGANVLT
>NA|NA|TRBV29-1
SVVGRYTDTQY
>NA|NA|TRBV7-2
ASILTQGNTEAF
>NA|NA|TRBV19
ASRRGANQPQH
>TRBD2|NA|TRBV2
ASSVGGGPTDTQY
>TRBD1|NA|TRBV7-9
ASSLAGTGTDTQY